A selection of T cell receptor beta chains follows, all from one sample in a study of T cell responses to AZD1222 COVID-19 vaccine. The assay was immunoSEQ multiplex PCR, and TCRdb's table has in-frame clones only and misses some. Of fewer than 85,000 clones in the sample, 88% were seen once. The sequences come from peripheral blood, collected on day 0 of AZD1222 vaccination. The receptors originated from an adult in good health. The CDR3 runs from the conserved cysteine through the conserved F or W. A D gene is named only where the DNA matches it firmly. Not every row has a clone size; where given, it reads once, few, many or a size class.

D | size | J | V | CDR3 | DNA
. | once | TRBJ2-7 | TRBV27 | CASSLSTRGGNYEQYF | TGTGCCAGCAGTTTAAGCACGAGGGGCGGAAACTACGAGCAGTACTTC
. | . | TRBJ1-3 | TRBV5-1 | CASSLELGSSGNTIYF | TGCGCCAGCAGCTTGGAGCTGGGCAGCTCTGGAAACACCATATATTTT
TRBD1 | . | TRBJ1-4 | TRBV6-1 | CASSEPTGRMEKLFF | TGTGCCAGCAGTGAACCGACAGGGAGAATGGAAAAACTGTTTTTT
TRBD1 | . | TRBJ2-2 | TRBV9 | CASSGQSRLGQGDTGELFF | TGTGCCAGCAGCGGACAATCCCGCCTGGGACAGGGTGACACCGGGGAGCTGTTTTTT
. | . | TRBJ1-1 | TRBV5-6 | CASSRDPFTEAFF | TGTGCCAGCAGTCGCGACCCCTTCACTGAAGCTTTCTTT
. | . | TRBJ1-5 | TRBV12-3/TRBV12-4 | CASTQGGNQPQHF | TGTGCCAGCACCCAGGGTGGCAATCAGCCCCAGCATTTT
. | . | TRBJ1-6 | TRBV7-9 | CASSPLYNSPLHF | TGTGCCAGCAGCCCCTTATATAATTCACCCCTCCACTTT
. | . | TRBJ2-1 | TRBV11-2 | CASSLSGWQREYNEQFF | TGTGCCAGCAGCTTATCCGGGTGGCAACGGGAATACAATGAGCAGTTCTTC
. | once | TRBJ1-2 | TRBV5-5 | CASSSAYGYTF | TGTGCCAGCAGCTCGGCATATGGCTACACCTTC
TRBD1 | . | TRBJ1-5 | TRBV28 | CASSALIRQGSQPQHF | TGTGCCAGCAGTGCCCTGATCCGACAGGGTAGTCAGCCCCAGCATTTT
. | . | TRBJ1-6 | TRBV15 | CATSRDQGRLGSPLHF | TGTGCCACCAGCAGAGACCAGGGCAGGTTAGGTTCACCCCTCCACTTT
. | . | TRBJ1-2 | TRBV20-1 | CSASLGRGTEIDGYTF | TGCAGTGCTAGTTTAGGACGGGGCACGGAGATAGATGGCTACACCTTC
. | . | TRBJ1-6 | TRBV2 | CASSAGNGGSPLHF | TGTGCCAGCAGTGCCGGGAATGGCGGGTCACCCCTCCACTTT
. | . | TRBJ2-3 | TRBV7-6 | CASSSNALAQDTDTQYF | TGTGCCAGCAGCTCCAACGCACTAGCCCAAGACACAGATACGCAGTATTTT
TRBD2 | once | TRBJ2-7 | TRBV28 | CASSWAGLAGTYEQYF | TGTGCCAGCAGTTGGGCTGGGCTAGCGGGAACCTACGAGCAGTACTTC
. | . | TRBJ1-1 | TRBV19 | CASSIGTNTEAFF | TGTGCCAGTAGTATTGGTACAAACACTGAAGCTTTCTTT
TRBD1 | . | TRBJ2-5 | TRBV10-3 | CAISARDRGVRETQYF | TGTGCCATCAGTGCAAGGGACAGGGGGGTAAGGGAGACCCAGTACTTC
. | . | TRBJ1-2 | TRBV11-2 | CASSPRGVDYGYTF | TGTGCCAGCAGCCCCAGGGGCGTTGACTATGGCTACACCTTC
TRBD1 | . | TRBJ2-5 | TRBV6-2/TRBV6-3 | CASSRGTVQETQYF | TGTGCCAGCAGTAGAGGGACAGTTCAAGAGACCCAGTACTTC
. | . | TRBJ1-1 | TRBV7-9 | CASSPPGIAVTEAFF | TGTGCCAGCAGCCCTCCAGGTATTGCCGTTACTGAAGCTTTCTTT
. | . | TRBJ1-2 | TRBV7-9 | CASSPARAGDGYTF | TGTGCCAGCAGCCCAGCGAGGGCAGGGGATGGCTACACCTTC
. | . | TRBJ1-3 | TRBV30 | CAWKFRGNTIYF | TGTGCCTGGAAATTCAGAGGAAACACCATATATTTT
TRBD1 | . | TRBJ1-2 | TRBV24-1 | CATSHMDRGGEGYTF | TGTGCCACCAGTCACATGGACAGGGGGGGAGAGGGCTACACCTTC
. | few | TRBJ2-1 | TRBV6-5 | CASSYRGHNEQFF | TGTGCCAGCAGTTACAGAGGGCACAATGAGCAGTTCTTC
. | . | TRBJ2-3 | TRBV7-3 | CASSFPPGTSTDTQYF | TGTGCCAGCAGCTTCCCACCCGGGACCAGCACAGATACGCAGTATTTT
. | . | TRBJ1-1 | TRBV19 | CASRSGSTEAFF | TGTGCCAGTAGATCGGGGTCCACTGAAGCTTTCTTT
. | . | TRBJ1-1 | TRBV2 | CASSPEGTEAFF | TGTGCCAGCAGCCCCGAAGGCACTGAAGCTTTCTTT
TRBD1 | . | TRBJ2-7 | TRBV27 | CASSLRGQNRNEQYF | TGTGCCAGCAGTTTACGGGGACAGAATCGAAACGAGCAGTACTTC
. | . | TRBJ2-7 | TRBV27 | CASSFASDSLYEQYF | TGTGCCAGCAGTTTCGCATCGGACAGCCTTTACGAGCAGTACTTC
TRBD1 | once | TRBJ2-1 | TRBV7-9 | CASRDTGGPYNEQFF | TGTGCCAGCAGAGATACAGGGGGCCCCTACAATGAGCAGTTCTTC
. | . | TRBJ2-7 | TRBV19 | CASSMGSPSSYEQYF | TGTGCCAGTAGTATGGGGTCTCCGAGCTCCTACGAGCAGTACTTC
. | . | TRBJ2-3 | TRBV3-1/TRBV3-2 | CASSQGFPVPYF | TGTGCCAGCAGCCAGGGGTTCCCAGTCCCGTATTTT
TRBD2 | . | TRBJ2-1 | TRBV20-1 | CSASYGTSNYNEQFF | TGCAGTGCTAGTTATGGGACTAGCAACTACAATGAGCAGTTCTTC
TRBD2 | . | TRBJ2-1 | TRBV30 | CACGLAGGSSYNEQFF | TGTGCCTGCGGACTAGCGGGGGGGAGCTCCTACAATGAGCAGTTCTTC
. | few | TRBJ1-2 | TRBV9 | CASSAGTPTPSYGYTF | TGTGCCAGCAGCGCCGGGACCCCCACCCCTTCCTATGGCTACACCTTC
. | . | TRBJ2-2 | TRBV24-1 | CATSGSNTGELFF | TGTGCCACGTCTGGATCGAACACCGGGGAGCTGTTTTTT
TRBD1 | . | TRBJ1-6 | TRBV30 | CAWSAGQGNNSPLHF | TGTGCCTGGAGTGCGGGACAGGGGAATAATTCACCCCTCCACTTT
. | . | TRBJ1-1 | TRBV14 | CASSQDYRWAGNTEAFF | TGTGCCAGCAGCCAAGATTACCGATGGGCGGGGAACACTGAAGCTTTCTTT
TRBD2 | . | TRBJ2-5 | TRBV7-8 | CASSSRGTSGGETQYF | TGTGCCAGCAGCTCACGGGGGACTAGCGGGGGAGAGACCCAGTACTTC
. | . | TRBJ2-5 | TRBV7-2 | CASSLEGQKRETQYF | TGTGCCAGCAGCTTAGAGGGGCAGAAGCGAGAGACCCAGTACTTC
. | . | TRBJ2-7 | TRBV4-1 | CASSQVGGNEQYF | TGCGCCAGCAGCCAAGTAGGCGGGAACGAGCAGTACTTC
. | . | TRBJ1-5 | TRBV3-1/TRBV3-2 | CASSNITLWHHQPQHF | TGTGCCAGCAGCAACATCACTCTTTGGCATCATCAGCCCCAGCATTTT
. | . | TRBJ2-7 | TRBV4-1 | CASSQESSPHEQYF | TGCGCCAGCAGCCAAGAGTCCAGTCCCCACGAGCAGTACTTC
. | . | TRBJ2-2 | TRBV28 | CASSMVSAGELFF | TGTGCCAGCAGTATGGTCTCCGCCGGGGAGCTGTTTTTT
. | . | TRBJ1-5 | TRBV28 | CASWGGKQPQHF | TGTGCCAGCTGGGGGGGGAAGCAGCCCCAGCATTTT